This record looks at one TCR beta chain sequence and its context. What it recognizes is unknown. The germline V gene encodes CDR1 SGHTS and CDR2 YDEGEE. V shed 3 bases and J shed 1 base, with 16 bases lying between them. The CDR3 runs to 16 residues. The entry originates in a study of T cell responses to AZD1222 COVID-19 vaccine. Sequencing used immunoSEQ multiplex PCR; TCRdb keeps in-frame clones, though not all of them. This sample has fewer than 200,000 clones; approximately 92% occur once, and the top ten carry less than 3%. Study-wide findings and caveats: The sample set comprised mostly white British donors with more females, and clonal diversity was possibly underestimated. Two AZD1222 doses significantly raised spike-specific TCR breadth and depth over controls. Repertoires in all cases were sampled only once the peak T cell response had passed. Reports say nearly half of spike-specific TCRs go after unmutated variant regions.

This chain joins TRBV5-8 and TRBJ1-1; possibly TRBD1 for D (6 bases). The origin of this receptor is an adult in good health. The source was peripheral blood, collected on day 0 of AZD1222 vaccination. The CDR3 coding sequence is TGTGCCAGCAGCTCGACCTACAGGGAGCAGAACACTGAAGCTTTCTTT. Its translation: CASSSTYREQNTEAFF.